The 7 T cell receptor beta chains below were found in one sample sequenced in a study of response to subunit inactivated influenza vaccine. TCRdb redid the calling of the RT-PCR reads with MiXCR, one entry per CDR3 protein. The sample has roughly 700,000 distinct CDR3 sequences; about 15% are singletons. Sequenced material: PBMCs from blood, taken roughly 15 days before vaccination. The receptors were gathered from a man in his fifties who received an inactivated influenza vaccine.

This clonotype was counted a few times. The chain combines TRBV10-3 with TRBJ1-1; TRBD1 might be the D (6 bases). The CDR3 loop spans 17 amino acids. The germline gives CDR1 ENHRY, CDR2 SYGVKD. V lost 5 bases, J lost 1 base, and 20 bases lay in between. As DNA, the CDR3 is TGTGCCATCAGTAAAACCCGTGGACAGCAGGGGAACACTGAAGCTTTCTTT. Its protein product is CAISKTRGQQGNTEAFF.

This clonotype turned up a few times. This chain uses TRBV5-1 with TRBJ1-6; D remains ambiguous. V dropped 6 bases and J dropped 5 bases, with 15 bases sitting between them. CDR3 length: 15 amino acids. The germline V gene encodes CDR1 SGHRS and CDR2 YFSETQ. The CDR3 DNA sequence: TGCGCCAGCATCCGGGCCCCAGGCGATAATTCACCCCTCCACTTT. This translates into CASIRAPGDNSPLHF.

In this sample, this clonotype turned up a few times. Written as DNA, the CDR3 is TGTGCCTGGGGACTAGCGGGGGGGTCACATACGCAGTATTTT. The encoded protein is CAWGLAGGSHTQYF. V gene TRBV30 combines with J gene TRBJ2-3, with 15 bases identical to TRBD2. V lost 5 bases, J lost 7 bases, and 4 bases stayed unmatched. Germline V gene data show CDR1 as GTSNPN and CDR2 as SVGIG (reference sequence). The CDR3 runs to 14 residues.

V gene TRBV12-3 or TRBV12-4 combines with J gene TRBJ2-1; tentative D call: TRBD2 (5 bases). The CDR3 runs to 12 residues. V lost 5 bases to trimming and J lost 14 bases, with 16 bases between them. The CDR3 bases are TGTGCCAGCAGTATGAATCTAGCTGCTGAGTTCTTC. The encoded protein is CASSMNLAAEFF.

This chain joins TRBV19 and TRBJ2-1, with 8 bases identical to TRBD2. V shed 3 bases, J shed 7 bases, and the junction held 8 bases outside the gene matches. CDR1 and CDR2 (germline): LNHDA, SQIVND (reference sequence). The CDR3 contains 15 residues. The CDR3 bases are TGTGCCAGTAGTATGCGGACTAGCCCAGGTAATGAGCAGTTCTTC. Protein: CASSMRTSPGNEQFF.

The chain combines TRBV28 with TRBJ1-2, with 7 bases identical to TRBD1. Germline CDR1 MDHEN, CDR2 SYDVKM. The V and J ends lost 6 bases and 0 bases, in that order; junction bases with no gene match: 7. The CDR3 is 15 amino acids. The CDR3 nucleotides read TGTGCCAGCAGGCTAGACAGGGCGACTAACTATGGCTACACCTTC. This gives the protein CASRLDRATNYGYTF.

The chain combines TRBV5-1 with TRBJ2-5, with 15 bases aligning to TRBD2. There are 19 residues in the CDR3. The V gene end was trimmed by 2 bases and the J gene end by 5 bases; junction bases not matched to a gene: 13. Germline V gives CDR1 SGHRS, CDR2 YFSETQ. The DNA for the CDR3 is TGCGCCAGCAGCTTTGGACTAGCGGGGGGGAAGGCTCAAGTGGAGACCCAGTACTTC. Translating it yields CASSFGLAGGKAQVETQYF.